This passage covers 3 T cell receptor beta chains from one sample sequenced in a study of glioma-infiltrating T cells after dendritic cell vaccination. TCRdb's copy holds only in-frame clones and misses some; the assay was immunoSEQ multiplex PCR. The sample comprises 90,000 or so clones, about 83% of which are singletons, and 2.5% to 3% rests with the top ten. Source: blood, taken before dendritic cell vaccination. The origin of the receptors is a human donor with glioblastoma.

As concerns this clone: The sample carries other DNA sequences with the same CDR3. The rearrangement joins TRBV5-1 to TRBJ1-5; tentatively, D is TRBD1 (5 bases). Germline-derived CDR1 and CDR2 are SGHRS and YFSETQ. Trimming pared 2 bases from V and 2 bases from J, leaving 8 bases between. CDR3 length: 14 residues. In DNA, the CDR3 is TGCGCCAGCAGCTTAGGGGCAGGCAATCAGCCCCAGCATTTT. Translating it yields CASSLGAGNQPQHF.

This clone came up a few times. CDR3 sequence reads: CAIRPFSENNEQFF. The DNA of the CDR3 is TGTGCCATCAGACCGTTTAGCGAGAACAATGAGCAGTTCTTC. V is TRBV10-3 and J is TRBJ2-1; D might be TRBD2 (5 bases). Trimming pared 6 bases from V and 5 bases from J, leaving 14 bases between. Germline CDR1 ENHRY, CDR2 SYGVKD. The CDR3 contains 14 residues.

The chain has TRBV5-6 and TRBJ2-5; 7 nucleotides match TRBD2. Looked up from germline, CDR1 is SGHDT and CDR2 is YYEEEE. The CDR3 consists of 15 residues. V lost 1 base and J lost 4; bases outside the gene matches: 7. Written as DNA, the CDR3 is TGTGCCAGCAGCTTGTCCGGGACTACTACAGAGACCCAGTACTTC. It yields the protein CASSLSGTTTETQYF.